The 7 T cell receptor beta chains listed next were all sequenced from one sample in a study of T-cell reconstitution after alpha-beta-depleted transplantation in children. Researchers prepared the TCRbeta library using unique molecular identifiers, the study reports. MiXCR, run by TCRdb on the PCR reads, gives a single entry per CDR3 protein. The sample comprises 80,000 to 95,000 distinct CDR3 sequences, 7% to 9% of which are singletons, and just under 7% rests with the top ten. Here the sequenced sample was PBMCs from the stem cell graft donor, taken from the stem cell graft. The receptors stem from a human donor who donated a stem cell graft to a child with congenital amegakaryocytic thrombocytopenia.

About this clonotype itself: An end of the junction differs from the germline gene, which may be a read error. The V and J genes are TRBV4-3 and TRBJ2-6; tentatively, D is TRBD1 (5 bases). Germline lookup yields CDR1 LGHNA and CDR2 YSLEER. The CDR3 runs to 17 residues. The CDR3 sequence is CASTQEIGPSGANVLTF. DNA of the CDR3: TGCGCCAGCACCCAAGAAATTGGACCCTCTGGGGCCAACGTACTGACTTTC.

This clonotype was recorded at least ten times. The CDR3: CASSDRGPYLRSPLHF. The CDR3 nucleotides are TGTGCCAGCAGCGACAGGGGTCCTTATTTGCGGTCACCCCTCCACTTT. This rearrangement joins TRBV6-1 to TRBJ1-6; 8 nucleotides align to TRBD1. The V segment lost 6 bases and the J segment 10 bases; nucleotides outside the gene matches: 14. CDR1 MNHNS and CDR2 SASEGT come from the germline V gene. The CDR3 runs to 16 residues.

This clonotype was seen ten or more times. The gene calls are TRBV4-3 and TRBJ2-2, with D tentatively TRBD2 (5 bases). The CDR3 has 15 residues. Germline CDR1 is LGHNA and CDR2 is YSLEER. The ends were cut back, 3 bases at V and 5 bases at J, with 13 bases in the middle. CDR3 nucleotide sequence: TGCGCCAGCAGCCAGCTGGACGAGGGAACCGGGGAGCTGTTTTTT. Amino acid sequence: CASSQLDEGTGELFF.

This clonotype was counted at least ten times. V gene TRBV12-3 or TRBV12-4 combines with J gene TRBJ1-4; D is uncertain. This CDR3 is built from 14 residues. V gave up 4 bases and J gave up 5 bases, with 11 bases separating them. CDR3 bases: TGTGCCAGCAGTTCTTACAGTCTCAATGAAAAACTGTTTTTT. Protein: CASSSYSLNEKLFF.

Ten or more counts support this clonotype. This chain joins TRBV5-5 and TRBJ2-7; the match to TRBD1 covers 7 bases. The CDR3 runs to 15 residues. Germline CDR1 and CDR2: SGHKS and YYEKEE (reference sequence). Unmatched junction bases numbered 7, after V lost 4 bases and J lost 0 bases. This CDR3 reads CASSVGQITSYEQYF. CDR3 DNA: TGTGCCAGCAGCGTGGGACAGATAACCTCCTACGAGCAGTACTTC.

This clonotype has just a few counts. This chain connects TRBV12-3 or TRBV12-4 to TRBJ1-1, with unresolved D. The CDR3 has 13 amino acids. V was shortened by 7 bases and J by 1 base, with 10 bases between the two germline ends. CDR3 in amino acids: CASTETPNTEAFF. The CDR3 DNA reads TGTGCCAGCACCGAGACACCGAACACTGAAGCTTTCTTT.

This clonotype occurred many times. The chain has TRBV6-5 and TRBJ2-5; D is unresolved. The germline CDR1 and CDR2 sequences are MNHEY and SVGAGI. CDR3 length equals 13 residues. The V end lost 8 bases, the J end lost 5 bases, and 15 bases lay between the germline ends. The CDR3 DNA is TGTGCCAGCCGACAATCCCTCGGGGAGACCCAGTACTTC. Translating it yields CASRQSLGETQYF.